What follows describes a single T cell receptor (beta chain). Antigen unknown. CDR1 is SQVTM, CDR2 ANQGSEA, per germline. The CDR3 length is 18 residues. With V trimmed by 6 bases and J by 3 bases, 16 bases remained unmatched. This record belongs to a study of identical twins. Study findings and constraints: Out-of-frame beta sequences exhibited a weaker degree of excess twin sharing. High-abundance cord blood beta clonotypes had fewer insertions; memory repertoires showed none.

Unique molecular identifiers were present on cDNA, and template switching added a universal primer site. One entry per CDR3 protein, called by TCRdb with MiXCR from the 5' RACE reads. The table has a few hundred thousand distinct CDR3 sequences, approximately 9.6% seen once. These same records also appear under a second study, on yellow fever vaccine responses in identical twins. That publication notes: Reported findings indicate that twins' vaccine T cell responses seemed partially convergent, partially personalized.

The clonotype comes from a woman aged 18-35 years in good health. The chain joins TRBV29-1 to TRBJ2-7, with TRBD2 identical over 14 bases. The source material was PBMCs. For the CDR3, the DNA is TGCAGCGTGCTGGACAGGGGTCGGACTAGCGGGAGGCTCTACGAGCAGTACTTC. It is translated as CSVLDRGRTSGRLYEQYF.